This entry features one T cell receptor (beta chain) sequence. In germline, CDR1 is SEHNR, CDR2 FQNEAQ (reference sequence). The CDR3 loop spans 14 amino acids. The V gene lost 7 bases and the J gene lost 4 bases, with 13 bases spanning the gap. After approximately 16 days, CD4+ cells were restimulated roughly 24 h with the same allogeneic DPB1. Retrovirally transduced HeLa cells with HLA-DPA1/DPB1, HLA-DM, invariant chain and CD80 served as stimulators. Cocultures used a 3:1 ratio of CD4+ cells to 100 Gy-irradiated HeLa, with roughly 49 U/mL IL-2. This record comes from a study of T cell repertoires and HLA-DP antigens. Points from the study as a whole: Against one allele, clones undetected before culture averaged approximately 39%; against the other, 50% to 65%. The CD4+ repertoire was not split into naive and memory.

Amplification used primers for 54 TRBV and 13 TRBJ segments. The table came from immunoSEQ multiplex PCR; TCRdb's copy has only in-frame clones and leaves some out. Of about 2,000 clones listed, over 70% are singletons. The sequence was obtained from a man aged 50 or older in good health and CMV-seronegative. The sequencing input was CD137- CD4+ T cells from cultured PBMCs. This chain joins TRBV7-9 and TRBJ2-2; D gene uncertain. DNA for the CDR3: TGTGCCAGCACCCCATCATCCGGCACCGGGGAGCTGTTTTTT. It translates to CASTPSSGTGELFF.